The rows below give T cell receptor beta chains drawn from one sample of a study of TIL therapy for anti-PD-1-resistant metastatic lung cancer. TCRdb's copy holds only in-frame clones and misses some; the assay was immunoSEQ multiplex PCR. The sample shows around 100,000 clones, about three fifths of them seen only once. Specimen: tumor tissue, collected at baseline. The receptors were sampled from a person aged 25 to 80 with non-small cell lung cancer. Both conserved end residues are part of each CDR3. Fields, in order: CDR3 length, D gene, V gene, J gene, clone size, CDR3 protein, CDR3 DNA. A D gene is named only where the DNA matches it firmly. The listing skips clone size in some rows; elsewhere it reads once, few, many or a size class.

20,.,TRBV23-1,TRBJ2-1,.,CASSHPRAPKHLRANNEQFF,TGCGCCAGCAGTCACCCCCGGGCTCCGAAGCACTTAAGGGCTAACAATGAGCAGTTCTTC
16,TRBD1,TRBV7-9,TRBJ2-5,.,CASSPRGQGVGETQYF,TGTGCCAGCAGCCCCCGAGGACAGGGGGTCGGAGAGACCCAGTACTTC
13,.,TRBV24-1,TRBJ2-3,once,CATSGLPTDTQYF,TGTGCCACCAGTGGTCTGCCCACAGATACGCAGTATTTT
16,.,TRBV4-1,TRBJ1-1,few,CASREAGGRTNTEAFF,TGCGCCAGCAGGGAAGCGGGGGGCAGGACGAACACTGAAGCTTTCTTT
11,.,TRBV5-4,TRBJ2-1,.,CASSLVGEQFF,TGTGCCAGCAGCTTGGTGGGTGAGCAGTTCTTC
16,TRBD2,TRBV6-2/TRBV6-3,TRBJ2-7,.,CASSVTSGRASYEQYF,TGTGCCAGCAGTGTCACTAGCGGGAGGGCCTCCTACGAGCAGTACTTC
13,TRBD2,TRBV24-1,TRBJ2-5,many,CATSRNGGETQYF,TGTGCCACCAGTCGCAACGGGGGGGAGACCCAGTACTTC
16,TRBD1,TRBV4-1,TRBJ1-1,.,CASSQEAGGANTEAFF,TGCGCCAGCAGCCAAGAGGCAGGGGGAGCTAACACTGAAGCTTTCTTT
13,.,TRBV19,TRBJ1-5,.,CASSSRRDQPQHF,TGTGCCAGTAGCTCCCGTAGGGATCAGCCCCAGCATTTT
19,.,TRBV9,TRBJ2-2,.,CASSVPGGGHEYSTGELFF,TGTGCCAGCAGCGTCCCCGGGGGAGGACACGAATATAGCACCGGGGAGCTGTTTTTT
14,TRBD1,TRBV29-1,TRBJ1-5,few,CSVGTGGSNQPQHF,TGCAGCGTTGGGACAGGGGGTAGCAATCAGCCCCAGCATTTT
15,TRBD1,TRBV4-3,TRBJ1-2,.,CASSQLGQGWGGYTF,TGCGCCAGCAGCCAACTGGGACAGGGATGGGGTGGCTACACCTTC